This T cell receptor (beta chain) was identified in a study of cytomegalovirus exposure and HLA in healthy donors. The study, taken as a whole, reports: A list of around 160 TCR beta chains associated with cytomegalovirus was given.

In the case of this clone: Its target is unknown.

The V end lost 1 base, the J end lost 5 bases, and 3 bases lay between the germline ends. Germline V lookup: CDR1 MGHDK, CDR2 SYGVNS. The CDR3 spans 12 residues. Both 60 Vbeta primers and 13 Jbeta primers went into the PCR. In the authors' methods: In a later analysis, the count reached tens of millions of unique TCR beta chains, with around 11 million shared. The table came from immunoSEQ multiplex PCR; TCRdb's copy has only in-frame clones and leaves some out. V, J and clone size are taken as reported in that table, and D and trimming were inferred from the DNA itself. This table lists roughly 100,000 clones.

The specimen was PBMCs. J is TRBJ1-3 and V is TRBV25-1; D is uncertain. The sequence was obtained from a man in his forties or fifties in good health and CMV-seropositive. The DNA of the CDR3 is TGTGCCAGCAGTGAATCTCGAAACACCATATATTTT. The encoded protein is CASSESRNTIYF.